The 2 T cell receptor beta chains given below trace back to one sample, sequenced in a study of T cell clonality in common variable immunodeficiency. The repertoire was sequenced with immunoSEQ multiplex PCR; TCRdb's copy has only in-frame clones and lacks some. The specimen has approximately 20,000 clones, none found just once. No antigen is known for these receptors. Points from the study as a whole: Common variable immunodeficiency TCR beta sequences reportedly had fewer deletions and N-nucleotide insertions.

The sequenced sample was peripheral blood mononuclear cells. These receptors all stem from a human donor with common variable immunodeficiency.

This clone was recorded many times. Read sequence stops 3 residues before the CDR3 end, and the germline J gene provides the missing end. V and J are TRBV20-1 and TRBJ1-2; 7 bases are a match to TRBD1. Germline loops: CDR1 DFQATT, CDR2 SNEGSKA (reference sequence). The CDR3 is made up of 11 amino acids. The CDR3 here is CSANRGRGYTF. The sequenced part of the CDR3 DNA is TGCAGTGCGAACAGGGGTCGAGGC.

This clone has ten or more counts. The CDR3 extends 3 residues past the end of the read, so its final part is completed from the germline J gene. This chain uses TRBV29-1 with TRBJ2-7; 14 bases line up with TRBD2. The CDR3 loop spans 16 amino acids. Per the germline V gene, CDR1 is SQVTM and CDR2 is ANQGSEA. The J segment lost 6 bases and the V segment lost 6 bases, leaving 13 bases of the junction unmatched. Partial CDR3 DNA: TGCAGCGTAGTGGGACTAGCGGGAGTGGCCCCCCTCGAG. This translates into CSVVGLAGVAPLE. The complete CDR3 reads CSVVGLAGVAPLEQYF.